This T cell receptor beta chain was retrieved from a study of shared clonotypes between healthy human individuals. On this clone: Its antigen remains unidentified.

The CDR3 has 17 amino acids. At the deep level, the assay was run. TCRdb's copy holds only in-frame clones and misses some; the assay was immunoSEQ multiplex PCR. Of around 610,000 clones listed, roughly 95% are singletons. CD45RO-negative cells were positively selected for CCR7, leaving out terminally differentiated effector memory CD45RA+ cells. The study, taken as a whole, reports: Against clonotypes common to all four donors, non-shared ones had lower generation probabilities. Sharing across a handful of donors was seen in roughly 5% of naive CD4 clonotypes.

Sequencing used naive CD8+ T cells sorted from blood. This receptor was identified in a woman in her thirties in good health. The V call is TRBV21-1, the J call TRBJ2-3; TRBD2 is taken as the D call from the table, unchecked against the DNA. TRBV21-1 is a documented pseudogene. The CDR3 coding sequence is TGTGCCAGCAGCAAAGAACATCGGGAGGTTGGGACAGATACGCAGTATTTT. It yields the protein CASSKEHREVGTDTQYF.